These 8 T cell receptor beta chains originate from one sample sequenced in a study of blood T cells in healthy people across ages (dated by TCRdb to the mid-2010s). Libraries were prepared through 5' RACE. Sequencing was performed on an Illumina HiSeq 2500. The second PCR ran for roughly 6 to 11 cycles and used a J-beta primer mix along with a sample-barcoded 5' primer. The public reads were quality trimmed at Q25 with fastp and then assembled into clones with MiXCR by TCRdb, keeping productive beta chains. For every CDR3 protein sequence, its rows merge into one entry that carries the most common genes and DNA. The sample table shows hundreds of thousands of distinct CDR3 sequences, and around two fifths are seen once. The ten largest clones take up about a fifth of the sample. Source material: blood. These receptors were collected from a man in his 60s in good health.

Here the CDR3 reads CASSNTSGGGIFLISYNEQFF. As DNA, the CDR3 is TGTGCCAGCAGCAACACCTCCGGGGGGGGTATATTTCTCATCTCCTACAATGAGCAGTTCTTC. V is TRBV21-1 and J is TRBJ2-1; TRBD2, the table's D call, was not compared with the DNA. TRBV21-1 is recorded as a pseudogene. The CDR3 runs to 21 residues.

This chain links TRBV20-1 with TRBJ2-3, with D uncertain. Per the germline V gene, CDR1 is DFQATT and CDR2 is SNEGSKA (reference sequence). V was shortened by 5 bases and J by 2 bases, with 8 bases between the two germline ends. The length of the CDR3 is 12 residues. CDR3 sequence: CSAPSITDTQYF. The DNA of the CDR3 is TGCAGTGCTCCCAGCATCACAGATACGCAGTATTTT.

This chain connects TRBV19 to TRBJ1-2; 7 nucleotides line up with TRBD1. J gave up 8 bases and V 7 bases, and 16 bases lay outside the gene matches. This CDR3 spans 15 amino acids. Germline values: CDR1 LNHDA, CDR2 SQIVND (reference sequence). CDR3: CASTEGGTGVRGYTF. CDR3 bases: TGTGCCAGTACGGAGGGGGGAACAGGGGTGCGCGGCTACACCTTC.

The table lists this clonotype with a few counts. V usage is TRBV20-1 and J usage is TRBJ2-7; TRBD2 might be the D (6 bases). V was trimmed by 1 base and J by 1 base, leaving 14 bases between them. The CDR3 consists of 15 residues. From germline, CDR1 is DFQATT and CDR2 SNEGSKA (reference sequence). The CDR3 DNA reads TGCAGTGCTAGAGGGAGGGTTCTCCCTTCCTACGAGCAGTACTTC. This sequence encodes CSARGRVLPSYEQYF.

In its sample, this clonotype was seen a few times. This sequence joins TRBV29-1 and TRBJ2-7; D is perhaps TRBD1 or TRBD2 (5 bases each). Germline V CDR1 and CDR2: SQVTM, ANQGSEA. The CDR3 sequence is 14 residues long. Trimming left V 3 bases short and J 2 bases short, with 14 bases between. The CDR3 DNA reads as TGCAGCGTTGAGCGGTTGGGACCACCCTACGAGCAGTACTTC. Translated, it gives CSVERLGPPYEQYF.

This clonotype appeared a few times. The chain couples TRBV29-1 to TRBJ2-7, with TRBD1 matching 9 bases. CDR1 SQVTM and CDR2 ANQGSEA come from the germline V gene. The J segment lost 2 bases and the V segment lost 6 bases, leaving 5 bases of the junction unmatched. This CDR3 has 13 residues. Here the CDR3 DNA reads TGCAGCGTAAAACGGGACAGGGCCTACGAGCAGTACTTC. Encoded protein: CSVKRDRAYEQYF.

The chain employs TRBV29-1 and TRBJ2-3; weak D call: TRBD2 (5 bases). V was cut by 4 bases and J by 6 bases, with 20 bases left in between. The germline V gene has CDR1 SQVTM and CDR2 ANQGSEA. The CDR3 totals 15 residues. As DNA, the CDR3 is TGCAGCGTTGCCCGGGGTGAGGGAAGGGCTGATACGCAGTATTTT. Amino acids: CSVARGEGRADTQYF.

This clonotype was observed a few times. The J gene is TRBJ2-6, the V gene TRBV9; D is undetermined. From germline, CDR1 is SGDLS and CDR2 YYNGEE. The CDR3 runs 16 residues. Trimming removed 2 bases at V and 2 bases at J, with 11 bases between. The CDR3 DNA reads TGTGCCAGCAGCGTGGGCCCTGGCACTGGGGCCAACGTCCTGACTTTC. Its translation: CASSVGPGTGANVLTF.